This entry lists 8 T cell receptor beta chains sequenced from one sample in a study of shared clonotypes between healthy human individuals. The data were produced by immunoSEQ multiplex PCR, yet TCRdb's version contains in-frame clones alone and is incomplete. The sample yields approximately 500,000 clones, about 75% seen once. Sequenced input: PBMCs. The receptors originated from a woman aged 40 to 55 in good health. Some clones in this sample may be carry-over from other donors' samples.

J is TRBJ2-7 and V is TRBV10-3, with 8 bases that match TRBD1. The CDR3 totals 13 residues. Germline CDR1 ENHRY, CDR2 SYGVKD. The V gene end was trimmed by 6 bases and the J gene end by 3 bases; junction bases not matched to a gene: 4. In DNA form, the CDR3 reads TGTGCCATCAGCCGACAGGGGAACTACGAGCAGTACTTC. This encodes CAISRQGNYEQYF.

The chain employs TRBV6-1 and TRBJ1-5, with D hard to call. V dropped 3 bases and J dropped 1 base, with 16 bases sitting between them. Germline CDR1 MNHNS, CDR2 SASEGT. The CDR3 length is 17 residues. CDR3 coding DNA: TGTGCCAGCAGTGACGACTTCAGGTCGTTAAGCAATCAGCCCCAGCATTTT. Its translation: CASSDDFRSLSNQPQHF.

The chain links TRBV6-1 to TRBJ2-1, with TRBD2 matching 10 bases. The length of the CDR3 is 15 residues. The trim removed 1 base at V and 9 bases at J, leaving 6 bases unmatched. CDR1 and CDR2 from the germline V gene are MNHNS and SASEGT. The chain's CDR3 is CASSEVWLAGVEQFF. As DNA, the CDR3 is TGTGCCAGCAGTGAAGTATGGCTAGCGGGAGTTGAGCAGTTCTTC.

The chain joins TRBV18 to TRBJ1-1; possibly TRBD1 for D (5 bases). The V and J ends lost 4 bases and 7 bases respectively, with 10 bases between them. The CDR3 is 12 amino acids. CDR1 is KGHSH, CDR2 LQKENI, per germline. The CDR3 bases are TGTGCCAGCTCACTGGGGGAGGGTGAAGCTTTCTTT. This sequence encodes CASSLGEGEAFF. Using reference TRBV18 and TRBJ1-1 for the parts outside the CDR3, the full variable domain is NAGVMQNPRHLVRRRGQEARLRCSPMKGHSHVYWYRQLPEEGLKFMVYLQKENIIDESGMPKERFSAEFPKEGPSILRIQQVVRGDSAAYFCASSLGEGEAFFGQGTRLTVV.

This clone appeared once. The rearrangement joins TRBV6-1 to TRBJ2-2; D is perhaps TRBD1 (5 bases). Trimming took off 7 bases at V and 7 bases at J, with 16 bases between the two ends. The CDR3 extends over 14 amino acids. Germline loops: CDR1 MNHNS, CDR2 SASEGT. CDR3 loop: CASTERGWGGELFF. DNA for the CDR3: TGTGCCAGCACAGAAAGGGGTTGGGGCGGGGAGCTGTTTTTT.

V gene TRBV27 combines with J gene TRBJ2-7; 14 bases align to TRBD2. V was pared by 5 bases and J by 6 bases, with 0 bases of the junction left unmatched. The germline V gene has CDR1 MNHEY and CDR2 SMNVEV (reference sequence). The CDR3 sequence is 13 residues long. The CDR3 bases are TGTGCCAGCAGTGGACTAGCGGGAGGCGAGCAGTACTTC. Translation: CASSGLAGGEQYF.

The rearrangement joins TRBV29-1 to TRBJ2-1; 11 positions match TRBD2. Trimming at V came to 5 bases and at J to 4 bases, leaving 4 bases not matched to a gene. The CDR3 sequence is 14 residues long. CDR1 and CDR2 (germline): SQVTM, ANQGSEA. The CDR3 reads CSVSLAGAYNEQFF. Written as DNA, the CDR3 is TGCAGCGTTTCACTAGCGGGAGCTTACAATGAGCAGTTCTTC.

The chain is built from TRBV9 and TRBJ2-5; D is undetermined. The CDR3 runs 14 residues. Trimming removed 0 bases from V and 5 bases from J, with 11 bases in between. Germline CDR1 is SGDLS and CDR2 is YYNGEE. CDR3 residues: CASSVGASTETQYF. In DNA, the CDR3 is TGTGCCAGCAGCGTAGGGGCCTCCACTGAGACCCAGTACTTC. Based on the CDR3 plus reference TRBV9 and TRBJ2-5, the full variable domain is DSGVTQTPKHLITATGQRVTLRCSPRSGDLSVYWYQQSLDQGLQFLIQYYNGEERAKGNILERFSAQQFPDLHSELNLSSLELGDSALYFCASSVGASTETQYFGPGTRLLVL.